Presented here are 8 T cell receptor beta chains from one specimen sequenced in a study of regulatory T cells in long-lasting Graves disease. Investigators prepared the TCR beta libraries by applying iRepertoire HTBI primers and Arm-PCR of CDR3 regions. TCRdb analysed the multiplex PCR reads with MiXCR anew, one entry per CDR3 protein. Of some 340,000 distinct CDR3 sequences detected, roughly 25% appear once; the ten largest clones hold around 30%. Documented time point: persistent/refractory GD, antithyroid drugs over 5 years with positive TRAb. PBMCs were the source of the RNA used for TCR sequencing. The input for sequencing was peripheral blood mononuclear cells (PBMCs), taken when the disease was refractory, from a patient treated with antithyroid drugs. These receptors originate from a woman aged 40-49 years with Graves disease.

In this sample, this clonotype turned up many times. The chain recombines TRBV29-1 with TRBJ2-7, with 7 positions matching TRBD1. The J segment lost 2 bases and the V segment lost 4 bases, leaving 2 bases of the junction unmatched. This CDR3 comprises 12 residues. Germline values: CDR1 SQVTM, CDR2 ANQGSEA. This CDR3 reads CSVVQGAYEQYF. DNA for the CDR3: TGCAGCGTTGTTCAGGGGGCCTACGAGCAGTACTTC.

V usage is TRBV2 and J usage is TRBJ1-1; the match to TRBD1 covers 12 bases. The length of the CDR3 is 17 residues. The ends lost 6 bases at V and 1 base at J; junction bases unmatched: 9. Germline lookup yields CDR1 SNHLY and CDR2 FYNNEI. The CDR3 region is CASSVTRDRGQNTEAFF. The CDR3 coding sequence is TGTGCCAGCAGCGTTACCCGGGACAGGGGGCAGAACACTGAAGCTTTCTTT.

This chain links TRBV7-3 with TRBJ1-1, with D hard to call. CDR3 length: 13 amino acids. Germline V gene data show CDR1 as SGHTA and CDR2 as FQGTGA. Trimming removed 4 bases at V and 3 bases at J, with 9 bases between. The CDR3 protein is CASSSQYHTEAFF. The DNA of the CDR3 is TGTGCCAGCAGCTCTCAGTATCACACTGAAGCTTTCTTT. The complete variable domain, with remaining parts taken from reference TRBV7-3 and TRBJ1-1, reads GAGVSQTPSNKVTEKGKYVELRCDPISGHTALYWYRQSLGQGPEFLIYFQGTGAADDSGLPNDRFFAVRPEGSVSTLKIQRTERGDSAVYLCASSSQYHTEAFFGQGTRLTVV.

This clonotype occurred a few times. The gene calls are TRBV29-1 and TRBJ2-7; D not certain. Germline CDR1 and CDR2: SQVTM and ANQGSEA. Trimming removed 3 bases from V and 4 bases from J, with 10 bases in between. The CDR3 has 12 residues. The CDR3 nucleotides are TGCAGCGTTGAGACGGAACTTTACGAGCAGTACTTC. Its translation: CSVETELYEQYF.

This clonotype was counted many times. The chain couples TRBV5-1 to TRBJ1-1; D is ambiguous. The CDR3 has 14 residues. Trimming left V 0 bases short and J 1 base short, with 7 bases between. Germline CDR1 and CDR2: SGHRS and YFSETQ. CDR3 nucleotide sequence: TGCGCCAGCAGCTTGGTGTCGGCGAACACTGAAGCTTTCTTT. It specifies CASSLVSANTEAFF.

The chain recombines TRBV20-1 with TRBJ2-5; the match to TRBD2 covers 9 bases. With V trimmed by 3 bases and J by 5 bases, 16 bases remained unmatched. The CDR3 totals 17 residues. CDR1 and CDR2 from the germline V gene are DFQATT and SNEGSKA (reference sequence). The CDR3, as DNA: TGCAGTGCTAGGACCCCCTCGGGCGGGAGGGCCGAGGAGACCCAGTACTTC. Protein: CSARTPSGGRAEETQYF.

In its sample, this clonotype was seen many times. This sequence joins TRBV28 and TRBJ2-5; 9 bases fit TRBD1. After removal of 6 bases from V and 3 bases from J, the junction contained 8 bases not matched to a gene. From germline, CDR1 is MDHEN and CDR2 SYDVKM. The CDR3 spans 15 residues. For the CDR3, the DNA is TGTGCCAGCAGCCGAACAGGGGGCAAAAAAGAGACCCAGTACTTC. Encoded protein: CASSRTGGKKETQYF.

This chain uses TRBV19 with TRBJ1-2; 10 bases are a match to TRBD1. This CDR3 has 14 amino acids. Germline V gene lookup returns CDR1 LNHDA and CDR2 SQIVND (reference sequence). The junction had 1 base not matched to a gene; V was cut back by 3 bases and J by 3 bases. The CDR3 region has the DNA TGTGCCAGTAGTATCGGGACAGGGGACTATGGCTACACCTTC. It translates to CASSIGTGDYGYTF.